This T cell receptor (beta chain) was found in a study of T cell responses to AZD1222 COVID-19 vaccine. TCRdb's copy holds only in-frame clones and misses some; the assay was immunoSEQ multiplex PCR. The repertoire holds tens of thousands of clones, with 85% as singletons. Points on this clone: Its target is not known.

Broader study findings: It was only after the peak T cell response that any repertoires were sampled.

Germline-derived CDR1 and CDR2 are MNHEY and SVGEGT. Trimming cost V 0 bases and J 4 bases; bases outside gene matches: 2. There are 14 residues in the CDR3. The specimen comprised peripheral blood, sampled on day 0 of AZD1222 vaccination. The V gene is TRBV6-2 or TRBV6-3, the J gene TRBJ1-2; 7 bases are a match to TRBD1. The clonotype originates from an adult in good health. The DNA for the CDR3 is TGTGCCAGCAGTTACTCCGACAGGGTCTATGGCTACACCTTC. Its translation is CASSYSDRVYGYTF.